This T cell receptor beta chain was captured in a study of cytomegalovirus exposure and HLA in healthy donors (dated by TCRdb to the late 2010s). Study-level background: In an earlier analysis of some 610 of the donors, 250 to 300 Gb of sequence data and 117 million unique TCR beta sequences from 150 million to 200 million T cells were reported. Every discovery cohort repertoire had been produced on one sequencing platform. In the later analysis, no new phenotypic data were used to find candidate immune exposures; instead, reliance was placed on TCR beta sequences and their occurrence across donors. Typing coverage differed by locus: A, B, C, DRB1 and DQB1 were typed in roughly 620-630 donors, DQA1 in approximately 520, DPA1 in around 610, and DPB1 in around 440. Of the roughly 390 genotyped donors, approximately 81% were placed in the genetic ancestry cluster associated with self-reported Caucasian donors. Among about 360 genotyped donors of the cohort, an average of about 240,000 unique TCR beta nucleotide sequences were sequenced per donor, roughly 18% of them non-productive. Because of strong linkage in the cohort, roughly five DR-DQ haplotypes were treated as single units for association and clustering. Donor age, sex, ethnicity and CMV serostatus were compiled alongside the repertoire data. A separate validation cohort of roughly 130 different subjects was used in addition to the approximately 610-subject first cohort. A later analysis re-analyzed previously published TCR beta repertoires from 600 to 850 donors and added high-resolution HLA genotyping to study TCR occurrence patterns. To decide whether each TCR beta V gene segment behaved as functional or pseudogenic, an earlier analysis of nearly 600 of the donors relied on high-throughput TCR beta sequencing. A later genetic analysis took genome-wide SNP genotypes for about three fifths of the 666 donors and used that subset as a discovery cohort. The study profiled the T cell repertoires of 550 to 700 subjects by immunosequencing and related them to cytomegalovirus serostatus. Both class I and class II loci were covered by HLA typing, at four-digit resolution. The aim of the study was to test whether cataloging public T cell receptors could identify signatures of past pathogen exposure. Roughly 300 gigabases of sequencing data and around 88 million unique TCR sequences made up an early release that covered around 640 HLA-typed donors. To predict cytomegalovirus infection status, the study combined high-throughput TCR immunosequencing, statistical association of individual TCRs with disease status, and machine learning. The study at large found these results: In a later analysis, about 16,000 TCR beta sequences were associated with specific HLA alleles at a false discovery rate of 0.05. An earlier analysis of approximately 500 of the donors showed that most TCR beta V segments appeared in productive rearrangements either about 87% or about 30% of the time, which broadly matched IMGT annotations. The authors suggested that the approach could potentially be generalized to other disease states and immunological phenotypes. A cluster of highly shared sequence variants was judged likely to represent a technical artifact of the sequencing pipeline. V-gene and J-gene trimming of TCR beta chains was associated with a missense DCLRE1C variant in a later genetic analysis, and the association was replicated in an independent cohort. A further reported finding was that TCR beta sequences accurately predicted the HLA-A and HLA-B alleles for most subjects in the first cohort. A later analysis reported that several top co-occurrence clusters appeared linked to parvovirus B19, influenza, CMV and Epstein-Barr virus. The only immune exposure information available for the cohort was CMV serostatus. When HLA alleles, especially DR and DQ, strongly co-occurred, attributing TCR associations to individual alleles was difficult. In a later analysis, most CMV-associated TCR beta chains were found to appear HLA-restricted, with HLA associations seemingly driven largely by CMV exposure. In vitro tests confirmed that a few of the cytomegalovirus-associated TCR beta chains recognize cytomegalovirus antigens. Compared with the approximately 670-donor mean, donors in an Asian-associated ancestry cluster had fewer N-insertions in productive TCRs, according to a later genetic analysis. In a later analysis, HLA-associated TCR beta chains showed more clonal expansion and lower generation probabilities than non-associated chains that were equally common. Because counts were too low, more than 15 rarely observed V segments, including chromosome 9 orphons, were excluded from the earlier analysis of under 650 of the donors. Sequencing depth was assumed to be roughly uniform across donors in the presence/absence analyses, though that assumption may not hold. The classifier was reported to diagnose cytomegalovirus status with high specificity and sensitivity in both the original and validation cohorts. In a later analysis, the rate of TCR association differed among HLA loci, with DRB1 alleles having the most associated TCRs and HLA-C alleles having the fewest. The cohort was sequenced for TCR beta chains only, and without alpha or paired-chain data the features that could be detected were limited. In the study, approximately 160 TCR beta chains were listed as associated with cytomegalovirus. While some public TCRs were present in many individuals, most TCR sequences turned up only very rarely across donors. Linkage disequilibrium might explain the correlated functional status among segregating V segments, but an unknown experimental factor could not be excluded. Because HLA typing was missing for some donors at each locus, association tests included only the typed subset. Some IMGT-functional V segments, including TRBV6-2 and TRBV6-3, could not be told apart with the 87-base-pair reads, so those segments were excluded.

Library prep was done by the immunoSEQ multiplex PCR assay. A mixture of 60 forward primers for TCR Vbeta segments and 13 reverse primers for TCR Jbeta segments was used in the multiplex PCR. A multiplex PCR assay on genomic DNA amplified the CDR3 region of rearranged TCR beta genes. On the Illumina HiSeq System, the amplified TCR beta libraries were sequenced as 87-base-pair reads. The authors' analysis ran thus. A later analysis counted some 80 million unique TCR beta chains across the 550 to 800 repertoires, and 9.5 million to 11 million of these chains were shared by at least two donors. To remove PCR and sequencing errors, raw reads were error-corrected and collapsed into unique sequences using a nearest-neighbor algorithm that merged closely related sequences. CDR3 sequences were aligned to IMGT reference sequences to assign V, D and J gene segments. Each retained sequence needed at least a six-nucleotide match to both a V gene segment and a J gene segment. Rearrangements were called productive when the CDR3 lacked stop codons and stayed in frame with V and J; all others were non-productive. Following IMGT convention, CDR3 was defined as the stretch from the second conserved V-encoded cysteine to the conserved J-encoded phenylalanine. Sequences without an unambiguous match to a single V gene segment were excluded from the earlier analysis of about 640 of the donors. In an earlier analysis of 587 of the donors, V segments were called functional above 56.7% productive rearrangements and were called segregating when the between-donor standard deviation exceeded 5%. To diagnose cytomegalovirus status from the catalog of TCR beta chain sequences, a statistical classification framework was built. V and J gene assignment, in a later analysis, came from comparing TCR nucleotide sequences with IMGT/GENE-DB human TR gene sequences. The TCRdist pipeline was used in a later analysis to assign CDR3 sequences and most-parsimonious VDJ recombination scenarios. A later analysis defined each TCR beta chain by its CDR3 amino acid sequence plus V-gene family, and excluded reads lacking a unique V-gene family. A later analysis removed 450 to 600 highly shared, low-generation-probability nucleotide sequences to deal with suspected cross-contamination and a sequencing artifact. In a later analysis, a clonal expansion index was calculated for each public chain from normalized within-repertoire ranks of inferred template counts. In a later analysis, generation probabilities were computed using a VDJ recombination model fitted to out-of-frame rearrangements, and the results were checked against IGoR. A later analysis scored TCR-TCR, TCR-HLA and TCR-CMV co-occurrence with hypergeometric tests, applying a repertoire-size bias correction to TCR pairs. False discovery rates were estimated in a later analysis by permuting HLA or CMV assignments 20 times. In a later analysis, co-occurring TCRs were grouped using DBSCAN, with TCRdist sequence similarity added in when clustering inside HLA-allele-positive subsets. Repertoires with fewer than 30,000 or more than 120,000 public chains, plus five repertoires with anomalous nucleotide sharing, were excluded from co-occurrence clustering. The clones in this table, taken by TCRdb from immuneACCESS, are in-frame only. Not every clone is retained; where verified, under half of the shortfall comes from an unresolved V gene, and the cause of the rest is unknown. V and J calls plus clone size are reproduced from that table; the DNA served to infer D and trimming. Counted in this sample were about 120,000 clones; 77% of them appeared once. Approximately 4.2% of the sample is taken by the ten largest.

About this clone: It has no known antigen specificity. Base quality data are lacking; no much larger clone is found one base away.

The cohort comprised fewer than 750 healthy bone marrow donors. At the time of sampling, all cohort members were nominally healthy, though unrecorded immune exposures were likely present. The donor tested CMV seropositive, placing the donor among the 289 seropositive members of the cohort. A peripheral blood sample was provided by each donor, and peripheral blood mononuclear cells were used for TCR beta sequencing. Genomic DNA extraction from the blood cell samples was performed with the Qiagen DNeasy Blood Extraction Kit. For CDR1 and CDR2, the germline V gene (reference sequence) lists SGHNT and YYREEE. From the cysteine through the phenylalanine, the CDR3 covers 15 amino acids. The kept DNA is CDR3 alone, 45 bases in frame from the first base.

The sequencing input was PBMCs. The clonotype was recovered from a male donor in good health and CMV-seropositive. The chain uses TRBV5-4 and TRBJ2-5; no confident D gene assignment can be made. The J call is in doubt because the DNA end fits TRBJ2-7 better. This receptor carries the CDR3 CASSFSATQSYEQYF. The sequenced DNA is TGTGCCAGCAGCTTCAGCGCGACTCAATCCTACGAGCAGTACTTC.